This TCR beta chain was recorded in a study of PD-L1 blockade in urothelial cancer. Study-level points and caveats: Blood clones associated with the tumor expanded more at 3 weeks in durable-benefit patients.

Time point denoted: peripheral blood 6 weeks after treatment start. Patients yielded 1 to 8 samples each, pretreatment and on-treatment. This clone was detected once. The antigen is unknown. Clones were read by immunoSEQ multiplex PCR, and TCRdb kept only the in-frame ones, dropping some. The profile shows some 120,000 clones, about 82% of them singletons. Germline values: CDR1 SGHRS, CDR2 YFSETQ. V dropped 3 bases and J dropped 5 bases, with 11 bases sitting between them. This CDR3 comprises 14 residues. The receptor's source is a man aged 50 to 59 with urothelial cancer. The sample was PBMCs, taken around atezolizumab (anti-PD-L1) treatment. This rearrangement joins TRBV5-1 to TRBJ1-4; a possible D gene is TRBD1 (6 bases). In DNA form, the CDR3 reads TGCGCCAGCAGCTCGGACAGCACGAATGAAAAACTGTTTTTT. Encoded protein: CASSSDSTNEKLFF.